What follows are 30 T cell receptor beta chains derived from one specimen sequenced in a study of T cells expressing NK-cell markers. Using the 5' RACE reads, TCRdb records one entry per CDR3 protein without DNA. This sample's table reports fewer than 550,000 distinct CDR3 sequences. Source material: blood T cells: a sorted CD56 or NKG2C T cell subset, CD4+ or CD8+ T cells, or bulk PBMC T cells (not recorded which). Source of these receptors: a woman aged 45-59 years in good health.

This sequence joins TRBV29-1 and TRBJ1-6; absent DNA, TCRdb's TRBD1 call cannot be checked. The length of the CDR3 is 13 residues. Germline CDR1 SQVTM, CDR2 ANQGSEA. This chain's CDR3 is CSARTGLNSPLHF.

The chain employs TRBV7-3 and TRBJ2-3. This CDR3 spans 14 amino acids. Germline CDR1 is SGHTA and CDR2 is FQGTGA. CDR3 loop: CASSPMWGADTQYF.

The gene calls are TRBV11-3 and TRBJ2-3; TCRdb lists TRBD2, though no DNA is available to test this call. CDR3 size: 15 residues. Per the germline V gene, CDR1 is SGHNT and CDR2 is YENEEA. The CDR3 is CASSPEGTSTDTQYF.

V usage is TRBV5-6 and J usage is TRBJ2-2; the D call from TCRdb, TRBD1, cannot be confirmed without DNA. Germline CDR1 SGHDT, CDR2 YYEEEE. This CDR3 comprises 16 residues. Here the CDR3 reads CASSLVGRGNTGELFF.

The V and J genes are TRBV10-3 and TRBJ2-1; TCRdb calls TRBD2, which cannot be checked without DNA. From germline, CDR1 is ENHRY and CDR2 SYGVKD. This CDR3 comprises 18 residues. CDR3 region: CAISGGTSGRESYNEQFF.

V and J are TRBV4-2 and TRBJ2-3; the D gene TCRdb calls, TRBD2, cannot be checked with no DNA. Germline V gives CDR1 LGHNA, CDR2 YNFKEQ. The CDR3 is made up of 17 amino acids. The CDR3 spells CASSALGTSGSGDTQYF.

The CDR3 region is CSARDRVGYNEQFF. The chain carries TRBV20-1 and TRBJ2-1. CDR3 size: 14 residues. Germline V gene lookup returns CDR1 DFQATT and CDR2 SNEGSKA (reference sequence).

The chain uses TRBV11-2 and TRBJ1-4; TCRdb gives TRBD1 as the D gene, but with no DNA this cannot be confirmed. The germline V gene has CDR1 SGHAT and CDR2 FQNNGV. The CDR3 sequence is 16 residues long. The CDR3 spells CASSLGQGLLTEKLFF.

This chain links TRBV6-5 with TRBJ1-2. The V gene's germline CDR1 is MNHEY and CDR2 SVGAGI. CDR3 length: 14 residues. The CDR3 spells CASRPPGGSYGYTF.

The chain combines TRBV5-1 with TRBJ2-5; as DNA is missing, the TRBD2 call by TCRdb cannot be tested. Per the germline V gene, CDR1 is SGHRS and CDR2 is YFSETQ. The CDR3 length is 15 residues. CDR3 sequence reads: CASRRPGLGQETQYF.

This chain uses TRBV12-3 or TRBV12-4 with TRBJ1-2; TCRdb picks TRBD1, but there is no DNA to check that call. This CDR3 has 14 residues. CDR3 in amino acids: CASSPPGQNYGYTF.

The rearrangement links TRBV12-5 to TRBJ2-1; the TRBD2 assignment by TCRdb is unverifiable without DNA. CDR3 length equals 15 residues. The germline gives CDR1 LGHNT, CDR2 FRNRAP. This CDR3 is CASGFGLAGAGEQFF.

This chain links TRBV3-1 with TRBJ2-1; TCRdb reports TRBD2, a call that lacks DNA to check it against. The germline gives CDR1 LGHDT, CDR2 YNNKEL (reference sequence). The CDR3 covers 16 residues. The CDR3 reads CASSQVWPSGSEEQFF.

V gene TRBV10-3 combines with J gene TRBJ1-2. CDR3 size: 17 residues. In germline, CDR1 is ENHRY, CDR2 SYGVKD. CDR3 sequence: CAISESGWKTTNYGYTF.

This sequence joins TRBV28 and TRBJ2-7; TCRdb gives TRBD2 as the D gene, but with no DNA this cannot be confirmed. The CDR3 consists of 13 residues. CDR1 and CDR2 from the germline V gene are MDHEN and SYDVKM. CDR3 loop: CASLLAGTYEQYF.

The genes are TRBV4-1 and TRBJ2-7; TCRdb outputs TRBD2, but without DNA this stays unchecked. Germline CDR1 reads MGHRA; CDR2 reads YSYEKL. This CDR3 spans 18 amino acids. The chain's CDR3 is CASSQGLASGSRGYEQYF.

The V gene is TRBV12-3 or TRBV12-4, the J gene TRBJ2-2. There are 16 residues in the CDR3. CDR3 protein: CASSFVQSRNTGELFF.

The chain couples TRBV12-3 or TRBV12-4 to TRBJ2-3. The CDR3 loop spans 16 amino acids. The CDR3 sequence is CASSRRGVLSTDTQYF.

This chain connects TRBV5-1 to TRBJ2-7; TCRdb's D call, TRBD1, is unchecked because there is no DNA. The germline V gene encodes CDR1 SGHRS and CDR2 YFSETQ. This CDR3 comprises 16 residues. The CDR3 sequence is CASSSNLDRGPYEQYF.

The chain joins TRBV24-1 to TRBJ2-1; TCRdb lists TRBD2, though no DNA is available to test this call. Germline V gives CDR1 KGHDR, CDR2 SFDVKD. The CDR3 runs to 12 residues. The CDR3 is CATSDSLAIWFF.

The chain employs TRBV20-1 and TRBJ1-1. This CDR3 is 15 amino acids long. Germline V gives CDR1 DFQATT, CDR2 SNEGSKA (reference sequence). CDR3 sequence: CSARGGLDMNTEAFF.

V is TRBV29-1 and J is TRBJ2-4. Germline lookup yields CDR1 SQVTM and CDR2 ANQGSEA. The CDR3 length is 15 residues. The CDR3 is CSVEWGTRAKNIQYF.

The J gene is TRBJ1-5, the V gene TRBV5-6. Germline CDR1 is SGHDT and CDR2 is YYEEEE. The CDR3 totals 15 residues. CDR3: CASSPSGRGSQPQHF.

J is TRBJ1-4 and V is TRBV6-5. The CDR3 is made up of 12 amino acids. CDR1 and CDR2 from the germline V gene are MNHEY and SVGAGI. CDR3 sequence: CASSSYEEKLFF.

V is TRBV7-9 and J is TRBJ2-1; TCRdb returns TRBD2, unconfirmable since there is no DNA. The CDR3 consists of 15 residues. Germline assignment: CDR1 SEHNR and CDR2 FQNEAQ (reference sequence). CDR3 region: CASSLTGTSQDEQFF.

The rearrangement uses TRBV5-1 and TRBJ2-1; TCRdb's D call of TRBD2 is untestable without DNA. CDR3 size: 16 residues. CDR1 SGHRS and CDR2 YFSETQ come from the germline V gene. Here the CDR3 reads CASSLGVLAGAEEQFF. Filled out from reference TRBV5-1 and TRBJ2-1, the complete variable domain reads KAGVTQTPRYLIKTRGQQVTLSCSPISGHRSVSWYQQTPGQGLQFLFEYFSETQRNKGNFPGRFSGRQFSNSRSEMNVSTLELGDSALYLCASSLGVLAGAEEQFFGPGTRLTVL.

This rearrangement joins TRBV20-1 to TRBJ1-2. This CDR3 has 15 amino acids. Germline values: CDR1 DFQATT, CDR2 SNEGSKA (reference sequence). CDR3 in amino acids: CSARTAWTTSYGYTF.

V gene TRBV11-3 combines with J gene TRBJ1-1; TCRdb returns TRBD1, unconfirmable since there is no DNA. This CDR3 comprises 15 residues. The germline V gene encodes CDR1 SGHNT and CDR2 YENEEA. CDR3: CASSFPTAFGTEAFF.

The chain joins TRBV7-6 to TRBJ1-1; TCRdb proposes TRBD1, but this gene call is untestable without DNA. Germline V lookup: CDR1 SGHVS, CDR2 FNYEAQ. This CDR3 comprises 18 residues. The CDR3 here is CASSKRQGRLTANTEAFF.

The CDR3 spells CATSSEGAETDTQYF. This chain links TRBV15 with TRBJ2-3; TCRdb lists TRBD1, though no DNA is available to test this call. Per germline, CDR1 LNHNV and CDR2 YYDKDF (reference sequence). This CDR3 contains 15 residues.